The rows below give T cell receptor beta chains drawn from one sample of a study of cytotoxic CD8 clonotypes in ibrutinib-treated CLL. Profiling relied on immunoSEQ multiplex PCR, and the TCRdb table lists in-frame clones only, not all of them. Altogether some 300,000 clones are present, around four fifths being singletons, with the ten largest covering over 5%. Specimen: PBMCs, collected before ibrutinib treatment. The receptors come from a human donor with chronic lymphocytic leukemia. CDR3s include the opening cysteine and the closing phenylalanine or tryptophan. A D gene is named only where the DNA matches it firmly. Some rows mark clone size as missing; the rest say once, few, many or name a class of expanded clone.

d_gene: .; v_gene: TRBV30; abundance: once; j_gene: TRBJ2-3; CDR3aa: CAWSVGTSRGTQYF; CDR3nt: TGTGCCTGGAGTGTGGGCACCTCCAGGGGTACGCAGTATTTT
d_gene: .; v_gene: TRBV14; abundance: once; j_gene: TRBJ2-2; CDR3aa: CASSQYVGPNTGELFF; CDR3nt: TGTGCCAGCAGCCAATACGTGGGACCGAACACCGGGGAGCTGTTTTTT
d_gene: .; v_gene: TRBV7-2; abundance: .; j_gene: TRBJ1-5; CDR3aa: CASSLGRVLGQPQHF; CDR3nt: TGTGCCAGCAGCTTAGGTAGGGTTTTGGGTCAGCCCCAGCATTTT
d_gene: .; v_gene: TRBV6-1; abundance: once; j_gene: TRBJ1-1; CDR3aa: CASSELGRGRNTEAFF; CDR3nt: TGTGCCAGCAGTGAATTGGGACGGGGGAGGAATACTGAAGCTTTCTTT
d_gene: TRBD1; v_gene: TRBV10-1; abundance: few; j_gene: TRBJ2-3; CDR3aa: CASSQGAPDTQYF; CDR3nt: TGCGCCAGCAGTCAGGGGGCCCCAGATACGCAGTATTTT
d_gene: .; v_gene: TRBV5-1; abundance: .; j_gene: TRBJ1-1; CDR3aa: CASSLDLGGRGAFF; CDR3nt: TGCGCCAGCAGCTTGGACTTGGGGGGACGTGGCGCTTTCTTT
d_gene: TRBD2; v_gene: TRBV6-1; abundance: .; j_gene: TRBJ2-7; CDR3aa: CASSRLAGDGYEQYF; CDR3nt: TGTGCCAGCAGTCGACTAGCGGGAGATGGCTACGAGCAGTACTTC
d_gene: TRBD2; v_gene: TRBV6-5; abundance: .; j_gene: TRBJ2-7; CDR3aa: CASSYSFSSGTYEQYF; CDR3nt: TGTGCCAGCAGTTACTCGTTTTCTAGCGGAACCTACGAGCAGTACTTC
d_gene: .; v_gene: TRBV11-3; abundance: .; j_gene: TRBJ1-1; CDR3aa: CASSLRGHNTEAFF; CDR3nt: TGTGCCAGCAGCTTAAGGGGACATAACACTGAAGCTTTCTTT
d_gene: TRBD2; v_gene: TRBV7-6; abundance: .; j_gene: TRBJ2-1; CDR3aa: CASSLAGGGNEQFF; CDR3nt: TGTGCCAGCAGCTTAGCTGGCGGGGGGAATGAGCAGTTCTTC
d_gene: .; v_gene: TRBV10-3; abundance: once; j_gene: TRBJ1-5; CDR3aa: CAISEYSGQNQPQHF; CDR3nt: TGTGCCATCAGTGAGTACAGCGGGCAGAATCAGCCCCAGCATTTT
d_gene: TRBD1; v_gene: TRBV11-2; abundance: .; j_gene: TRBJ1-2; CDR3aa: CASSSTRDRGGYTF; CDR3nt: TGTGCCAGCAGCTCAACCAGGGACAGGGGCGGCTACACCTTC
d_gene: .; v_gene: TRBV7-9; abundance: .; j_gene: TRBJ1-4; CDR3aa: CASSFRTGFEKLFF; CDR3nt: TGTGCCAGCAGCTTTCGTACAGGGTTTGAAAAACTGTTTTTT
d_gene: .; v_gene: TRBV7-6; abundance: .; j_gene: TRBJ2-1; CDR3aa: CASSLASGRHEQFF; CDR3nt: TGTGCCAGCAGCTTAGCTTCGGGGAGGCATGAGCAGTTCTTC
d_gene: .; v_gene: TRBV7-9; abundance: few; j_gene: TRBJ2-5; CDR3aa: CASSLRGGETQYF; CDR3nt: TGTGCCAGCAGCTTACGGGGTGGGGAGACCCAGTACTTC
d_gene: TRBD2; v_gene: TRBV2; abundance: .; j_gene: TRBJ2-7; CDR3aa: CASSPLAGKSSYEQYF; CDR3nt: TGTGCCAGCAGCCCACTAGCGGGTAAGAGCTCCTACGAGCAGTACTTC
d_gene: TRBD2; v_gene: TRBV4-3; abundance: .; j_gene: TRBJ2-1; CDR3aa: CASSQDFSAGGGEQFF; CDR3nt: TGCGCCAGCAGCCAAGATTTCTCGGCGGGAGGGGGTGAGCAGTTCTTC
d_gene: .; v_gene: TRBV5-1; abundance: .; j_gene: TRBJ2-1; CDR3aa: CASSLRVGGGLDEQFF; CDR3nt: TGCGCCAGCAGCCTAAGAGTTGGGGGCGGGTTAGATGAGCAGTTCTTC
d_gene: TRBD2; v_gene: TRBV5-1; abundance: few; j_gene: TRBJ2-2; CDR3aa: CASSLAGLAGYTGELFF; CDR3nt: TGCGCCAGCAGCTTGGCGGGACTAGCGGGATACACCGGGGAGCTGTTTTTT
d_gene: TRBD2; v_gene: TRBV5-1; abundance: .; j_gene: TRBJ2-5; CDR3aa: CASSFGLAGVEETQYF; CDR3nt: TGCGCCAGCAGCTTTGGTCTAGCGGGAGTGGAGGAGACCCAGTACTTC
d_gene: TRBD2; v_gene: TRBV6-5; abundance: .; j_gene: TRBJ2-1; CDR3aa: CASSYHQREGVNEQFF; CDR3nt: TGTGCCAGCAGTTACCACCAGCGGGAGGGGGTAAATGAGCAGTTCTTC
d_gene: TRBD1; v_gene: TRBV19; abundance: .; j_gene: TRBJ2-3; CDR3aa: CASSRRTGGVTNTQYF; CDR3nt: TGTGCCAGTAGTAGGAGGACAGGGGGCGTAACTAATACGCAGTATTTT
d_gene: .; v_gene: TRBV5-5; abundance: .; j_gene: TRBJ2-1; CDR3aa: CASSFQSTHEQFF; CDR3nt: TGTGCCAGCAGCTTTCAATCTACTCATGAGCAGTTCTTC
d_gene: TRBD1; v_gene: TRBV4-3; abundance: .; j_gene: TRBJ2-2; CDR3aa: CASSHSDRYTGELFF; CDR3nt: TGCGCCAGCAGCCACTCGGACAGGTACACCGGGGAGCTGTTTTTT
d_gene: .; v_gene: TRBV15; abundance: once; j_gene: TRBJ1-3; CDR3aa: CATSRGEGLTGNTIYF; CDR3nt: TGTGCCACCAGCAGAGGTGAGGGGCTCACTGGAAACACCATATATTTT
d_gene: TRBD1; v_gene: TRBV5-1; abundance: .; j_gene: TRBJ1-2; CDR3aa: CASSRGQGRYGYTF; CDR3nt: TGCGCCAGCAGCCGAGGACAGGGTCGGTATGGCTACACCTTC
d_gene: .; v_gene: TRBV6-5; abundance: .; j_gene: TRBJ2-7; CDR3aa: CASSYDRTISYEQYF; CDR3nt: TGTGCCAGCAGTTACGACAGGACGATCTCCTACGAGCAGTACTTC
d_gene: TRBD1; v_gene: TRBV27; abundance: .; j_gene: TRBJ1-2; CDR3aa: CASSLRYGQAYGYTF; CDR3nt: TGTGCCAGCAGTTTGAGATATGGACAGGCCTATGGCTACACCTTC
d_gene: .; v_gene: TRBV5-4; abundance: .; j_gene: TRBJ2-7; CDR3aa: CASSLERVGAYEQYF; CDR3nt: TGTGCCAGCAGCTTGGAGCGGGTGGGGGCATACGAGCAGTACTTC
d_gene: TRBD1; v_gene: TRBV30; abundance: .; j_gene: TRBJ1-5; CDR3aa: CAWSVPGGGNQPQHF; CDR3nt: TGTGCCTGGAGTGTCCCAGGGGGCGGCAATCAGCCCCAGCATTTT
d_gene: .; v_gene: TRBV19; abundance: .; j_gene: TRBJ2-2; CDR3aa: CASSIISGNTGELFF; CDR3nt: TGTGCCAGTAGTATAATCAGCGGGAACACCGGGGAGCTGTTTTTT
d_gene: .; v_gene: TRBV11-2; abundance: .; j_gene: TRBJ1-4; CDR3aa: CASSFLAGAEKLFF; CDR3nt: TGTGCCAGCAGCTTTTTGGCTGGGGCTGAAAAACTGTTTTTT
d_gene: TRBD1; v_gene: TRBV6-5; abundance: .; j_gene: TRBJ2-7; CDR3aa: CASSYTGQGYEQYF; CDR3nt: TGTGCCAGCAGTTACACAGGACAGGGCTACGAGCAGTACTTC
d_gene: .; v_gene: TRBV7-2; abundance: .; j_gene: TRBJ2-3; CDR3aa: CASSLSDTQYF; CDR3nt: TGTGCCAGCAGCTTGTCAGATACGCAGTATTTT
d_gene: TRBD2; v_gene: TRBV9; abundance: .; j_gene: TRBJ2-2; CDR3aa: CASSVYSSGATGELFF; CDR3nt: TGTGCCAGCAGCGTATATTCTAGCGGGGCCACCGGGGAGCTGTTTTTT
d_gene: TRBD1; v_gene: TRBV30; abundance: .; j_gene: TRBJ2-7; CDR3aa: CAWSGDSSYEQYF; CDR3nt: TGTGCCTGGAGTGGGGACAGCTCCTACGAGCAGTACTTC
d_gene: .; v_gene: TRBV29-1; abundance: .; j_gene: TRBJ1-4; CDR3aa: CSGATNEKLFF; CDR3nt: TGCAGCGGGGCAACTAATGAAAAACTGTTTTTT
d_gene: .; v_gene: TRBV10-3; abundance: .; j_gene: TRBJ2-7; CDR3aa: CAISESGAGGRQYF; CDR3nt: TGTGCCATCAGTGAGTCTGGTGCAGGGGGGAGGCAGTACTTC